This paragraph covers one T cell receptor beta chain sequence. The target antigen is unknown. The sample comes from a study of cytomegalovirus exposure and HLA in healthy donors. Study-level findings and limits: The authors listed 150 to 200 TCR beta chains as cytomegalovirus-associated.

Some clones are missing from TCRdb's copy, which holds only in-frame ones; the method was immunoSEQ multiplex PCR. This sample yields tens of thousands of clones, of which approximately 95% are seen a single time; approximately 1.5% belongs to the top ten. Sequencing was carried out using PBMCs. This TCR came from a man between 18 and 29 years old in good health and CMV-seropositive.

CDR3 protein: CASSKIAGSIGGEQFF. The CDR3 region has the DNA TGTGCCAGCAGCAAGATAGCGGGATCCATCGGTGGTGAGCAGTTCTTC. V is TRBV7-2 and J is TRBJ2-1, with 8 positions matching TRBD2. Germline values: CDR1 SGHTA, CDR2 FQGNSA. The CDR3 consists of 16 residues. V trimming: 5 bases; J trimming: 9 bases; junction bases outside the gene matches: 15.